A selection of T cell receptor beta chains follows, all from one sample in a study of cytomegalovirus exposure and HLA in healthy donors. Clones were sequenced by immunoSEQ multiplex PCR, and TCRdb holds only the in-frame ones, with some missing. Among about 180,000 clones listed, around 79% were seen once. Sequenced sample: PBMCs. The receptors come from a female donor in good health and CMV-seronegative. Each CDR3 is given with its conserved first and last residue. The D gene is left open where the match is weak. For some rows the clone size is stated as once, few or many, or as a class when expanded; others skip it.

CDR3aa,CDR3nt,v_gene,j_gene,d_gene,abundance
CASSLLAGSTDTQYF,TGTGCCAGCAGCCTCCTAGCGGGAAGCACAGATACGCAGTATTTT,TRBV4-2,TRBJ2-3,TRBD2,-
CASSQDTDSYEQYF,TGCGCCAGCAGCCAAGATACAGATTCCTACGAGCAGTACTTC,TRBV4-3,TRBJ2-7,-,-
CASSLYVTGSGNTIYF,TGTGCCAGCAGTTTATACGTGACAGGGTCTGGAAACACCATATATTTT,TRBV28,TRBJ1-3,TRBD1,-
CASSKTGRSEKLFF,TGTGCCAGTAGTAAGACAGGGCGGAGTGAAAAACTGTTTTTT,TRBV19,TRBJ1-4,TRBD1,-
CASQLREISGNTIYF,TGTGCCAGCCAGTTACGGGAAATCTCTGGAAACACCATATATTTT,TRBV2,TRBJ1-3,-,-
CASSFRQTSTDTQYF,TGTGCCAGCAGCTTCCGACAGACAAGCACAGATACGCAGTATTTT,TRBV9,TRBJ2-3,-,-
CASSFSGQGVSNQPQHF,TGTGCCAGCAGCTTTTCAGGACAGGGTGTTAGCAATCAGCCCCAGCATTTT,TRBV5-5,TRBJ1-5,TRBD1,-
CSVVEVEAFF,TGCAGCGTTGTCGAGGTCGAGGCTTTCTTT,TRBV29-1,TRBJ1-1,-,-
CASSFRTGTSGYEQYF,TGTGCCAGCAGTTTTAGAACCGGGACTAGCGGTTACGAGCAGTACTTC,TRBV27,TRBJ2-7,TRBD2,-
CASSVDLLAGRVNEQFF,TGTGCCAGCAGCGTCGACTTACTAGCGGGAAGGGTAAATGAGCAGTTCTTC,TRBV9,TRBJ2-1,TRBD2,-
CSIISGGPEAFF,TGCAGCATTATCTCCGGGGGTCCTGAAGCTTTCTTT,TRBV29-1,TRBJ1-1,-,-
CASSISFSGKDQPQHF,TGTGCCAGTAGTATCTCCTTCAGCGGAAAGGATCAGCCCCAGCATTTT,TRBV19,TRBJ1-5,-,-
CASSRDRGTYEQYF,TGTGCCAGCAGCCGGGACAGGGGCACCTACGAGCAGTACTTC,TRBV7-2,TRBJ2-7,TRBD1,-
CASSTGQGESDTQYF,TGTGCCAGCAGTACCGGACAGGGGGAATCAGATACGCAGTATTTT,TRBV6-4,TRBJ2-3,TRBD1,-
CASSQGRRTEFYGYTF,TGCGCCAGCAGCCAAGGTCGCAGGACAGAATTCTATGGCTACACCTTC,TRBV4-3,TRBJ1-2,-,-
CASRTRGDGKNTEAFF,TGTGCCAGCAGGACCCGCGGGGACGGAAAGAACACTGAAGCTTTCTTT,TRBV13,TRBJ1-1,-,-
CASSRLNQETQYF,TGTGCCAGCAGCCGACTCAACCAAGAGACCCAGTACTTC,TRBV7-9,TRBJ2-5,-,-
CASSFAGNQPQHF,TGTGCCAGCAGCTTTGCAGGGAACCAGCCCCAGCATTTT,TRBV7-9,TRBJ1-5,-,-
CASSAGQGSYEQYF,TGTGCCAGCAGTGCGGGACAGGGATCCTACGAGCAGTACTTC,TRBV6-5,TRBJ2-7,TRBD1,-
CAWRPGGAGGYTF,TGTGCCTGGCGTCCCGGCGGGGCGGGTGGCTACACCTTC,TRBV30,TRBJ1-2,-,-
CASSTGQGIETQYF,TGTGCCAGCAGCACGGGACAGGGGATAGAGACCCAGTACTTC,TRBV5-8,TRBJ2-5,TRBD1,-
CASNSDREGGGRGEKLFF,TGTGCCAGCAATTCCGACAGGGAAGGAGGGGGACGGGGAGAAAAACTGTTTTTT,TRBV2,TRBJ1-4,TRBD1,-
CATTNRGRRNQPQHF,TGTGCCACCACTAACAGGGGTCGGCGCAATCAGCCCCAGCATTTT,TRBV19,TRBJ1-5,TRBD1,-
CASSLSGTGTSYEQYF,TGTGCCAGCAGTTTATCCGGGACAGGGACCTCCTACGAGCAGTACTTC,TRBV27,TRBJ2-7,TRBD1,-
CASSFPGQGVYEQYF,TGTGCCAGCAGTTTTCCAGGACAGGGGGTCTACGAGCAGTACTTC,TRBV28,TRBJ2-7,TRBD1,-
CASSPTSAGTDTQYF,TGTGCCAGCAGTCCGACTAGCGCGGGGACAGATACGCAGTATTTT,TRBV6-5,TRBJ2-3,TRBD2,-
CASSEGGSTGKRYGYTF,TGTGCCAGCAGTGAGGGTGGCTCGACAGGGAAACGCTATGGCTACACCTTC,TRBV6-1,TRBJ1-2,TRBD1,-
CASSLMGSYGYTF,TGTGCCAGCAGCTTGATGGGCTCCTATGGCTACACCTTC,TRBV5-4,TRBJ1-2,-,-
CASSLELAGAHSSYNEQFF,TGCGCCAGCAGCTTAGAACTAGCGGGGGCACACAGCTCCTACAATGAGCAGTTCTTC,TRBV5-1,TRBJ2-1,TRBD2,-
CASIGARSYEQYF,TGTGCCAGCATTGGGGCACGGAGCTACGAGCAGTACTTC,TRBV6-1,TRBJ2-7,-,few
CASSVEGTGGQPQHF,TGTGCCAGCAGCGTAGAGGGGACAGGGGGGCAGCCCCAGCATTTT,TRBV9,TRBJ1-5,TRBD1,-
CASSPGGSEQYF,TGCGCCAGCAGCCCGGGGGGCAGCGAGCAGTACTTC,TRBV4-3,TRBJ2-7,-,few
CSCSGTRQFF,TGCAGTTGCTCCGGGACTAGGCAGTTCTTC,TRBV29-1,TRBJ2-1,TRBD2,few
CASSLGAGNYGYTF,TGTGCCAGCAGCTTGGGGGCAGGGAACTATGGCTACACCTTC,TRBV5-4,TRBJ1-2,-,-
CASSLGLAGGTNTGELFF,TGCGCCAGCAGCCTCGGACTAGCGGGAGGGACGAACACCGGGGAGCTGTTTTTT,TRBV4-1,TRBJ2-2,TRBD2,few
CASSVTEWGLAGGVHTGELFF,TGTGCCAGCAGCGTGACCGAGTGGGGACTAGCGGGAGGAGTCCACACCGGGGAGCTGTTTTTT,TRBV9,TRBJ2-2,TRBD2,-
CSAGQGVAFF,TGCAGTGCTGGCCAGGGTGTAGCTTTCTTT,TRBV20-1,TRBJ1-1,-,few
CASSLAVTGNTGELFF,TGTGCCAGCAGCTTAGCGGTCACAGGGAACACCGGGGAGCTGTTTTTT,TRBV7-8,TRBJ2-2,-,-
CASSSTTGKRQGYTF,TGTGCCAGCAGCTCCACGACAGGGAAGAGGCAGGGCTACACCTTC,TRBV7-2,TRBJ1-2,TRBD1,-
CASSVAPGERFEQYF,TGTGCCAGCAGCGTAGCCCCCGGGGAGAGATTCGAGCAGTACTTC,TRBV9,TRBJ2-7,-,-
CASSDGGGLGYGYTF,TGTGCCAGCAGTGACGGCGGAGGGCTCGGGTATGGCTACACCTTC,TRBV6-4,TRBJ1-2,-,-
CASSLIGYEQYF,TGTGCCAGCAGCTTAATCGGTTACGAGCAGTACTTC,TRBV11-2,TRBJ2-7,-,few
CASRDRGLNTEAFF,TGTGCCAGCAGGGACAGGGGGCTGAACACTGAAGCTTTCTTT,TRBV6-6,TRBJ1-1,TRBD1,-
CASRRNGGTEAFF,TGTGCCAGCCGACGAAACGGGGGCACTGAAGCTTTCTTT,TRBV6-5,TRBJ1-1,-,-
CASSDGGYEQYF,TGCGCCAGCAGTGACGGGGGCTACGAGCAGTACTTC,TRBV10-1,TRBJ2-7,-,-
CASSLARGTGELFF,TGCGCCAGCAGCTTGGCTCGGGGCACCGGGGAGCTGTTTTTT,TRBV5-1,TRBJ2-2,-,-